These 11 T cell receptor beta chains came from one sample sequenced in a study of T cell changes during pregnancy in multiple sclerosis. Generated by immunoSEQ multiplex PCR, the TCRdb table keeps only in-frame clones and is missing some. The data show around 69,000 clones, with around 90% seen just once and roughly 5.7% held by the top ten. The starting material was CD8+ T cells from peripheral blood mononuclear cells, obtained before pregnancy. These receptors were taken from a female donor with multiple sclerosis, enrolled in a pregnancy study.

This clone was found once. This chain uses TRBV7-8 with TRBJ2-5; a weak D match, TRBD1 (6 bases). The CDR3 covers 13 residues. V was pared by 5 bases and J by 7 bases, with 14 bases between. CDR1 is SGHVS and CDR2 is FQNEAQ in the germline V gene. The CDR3 protein is CASSTGTPGTQYF. In nucleotides, the CDR3 is TGTGCCAGCAGCACCGGGACACCCGGGACCCAGTACTTC.

V and J are TRBV27 and TRBJ2-7, with D possibly matching TRBD2 (5 bases). The CDR3 contains 14 residues. V lost 5 bases and J lost 6, with 17 bases in between. Germline V gives CDR1 MNHEY, CDR2 SMNVEV (reference sequence). CDR3 nucleotides: TGTGCCAGCAGTCCTAGCCCCTTGATTGGCGAGCAGTACTTC. Residues: CASSPSPLIGEQYF.

The J gene is TRBJ2-3, the V gene TRBV5-8; TRBD2 matches at 11 bases. The CDR3 contains 18 residues. The V gene's germline CDR1 is SGHTS and CDR2 YDEGEE. The V gene end was trimmed by 4 bases and the J gene end by 0 bases; junction bases not matched to a gene: 10. In nucleotides, the CDR3 is TGTGCCAGCAGCGTACCATCAACTAGCGGGGGAAGCACAGATACGCAGTATTTT. Translating it yields CASSVPSTSGGSTDTQYF.

The rearrangement uses TRBV29-1 and TRBJ1-4; the D gene is possibly TRBD1 (5 bases). The ends were cut back, 7 bases at V and 8 bases at J, with 11 bases in the middle. Germline lookup yields CDR1 SQVTM and CDR2 ANQGSEA. CDR3 size: 11 residues. The CDR3 sequence: CSGKTGEKLFF. The CDR3 bases are TGCAGCGGTAAAACAGGCGAAAAACTGTTTTTT.

V and J are TRBV29-1 and TRBJ2-1; TRBD1 matches at 8 bases. V lost 4 bases to trimming and J lost 9 bases; unmatched junction nucleotides: 11. CDR3 length equals 14 residues. Germline V gene lookup returns CDR1 SQVTM and CDR2 ANQGSEA. CDR3 sequence (DNA): TGCAGCGTTGCCCCCGGGACAGGTGGGGGTGAGCAGTTCTTC. It specifies CSVAPGTGGGEQFF.

The chain joins TRBV7-2 to TRBJ2-1; 11 bases line up with TRBD1. Per germline, CDR1 SGHTA and CDR2 FQGNSA. This CDR3 contains 13 residues. The junction had 2 bases not matched to a gene; V was cut back by 5 bases and J by 8 bases. The CDR3 region is CASSQGQGDEQFF. CDR3 nucleotide sequence: TGTGCCAGCAGCCAGGGACAGGGGGATGAGCAGTTCTTC.

J is TRBJ2-1 and V is TRBV27; possibly TRBD1 for D (6 bases). CDR1 and CDR2 (germline): MNHEY, SMNVEV (reference sequence). V was cut by 5 bases and J by 8 bases, with 19 bases left in between. The CDR3 has 15 amino acids. CDR3 loop: CASSRNREVHHEQFF. The DNA of the CDR3 is TGTGCCAGCAGTAGAAACAGGGAAGTTCATCATGAGCAGTTCTTC.

J is TRBJ2-7 and V is TRBV11-2; TRBD2 agrees at 8 bases. Germline-derived CDR1 and CDR2 are SGHAT and FQNNGV. J lost 2 bases, V lost 2 bases, and 11 bases had no gene match. The CDR3 totals 17 residues. The CDR3 protein is CASSLPLAGSLAYEQYF. For the CDR3, the DNA is TGTGCCAGCAGCTTACCTCTAGCGGGCTCCCTTGCCTACGAGCAGTACTTC. The entire variable domain, with the rest obtained from reference TRBV11-2 and TRBJ2-7, is as follows: EAGVAQSPRYKIIEKRQSVAFWCNPISGHATLYWYQQILGQGPKLLIQFQNNGVVDDSQLPKDRFSAERLKGVDSTLKIQPAKLEDSAVYLCASSLPLAGSLAYEQYFGPGTRLTVT.

The chain couples TRBV7-8 to TRBJ2-1; the D is unclear. The CDR3 has 15 residues. CDR1 and CDR2 (germline): SGHVS, FQNEAQ. The ends were cut back, 5 bases at V and 0 bases at J, with 11 bases in the middle. The chain's CDR3 is CASSPETVSYNEQFF. CDR3 sequence (DNA): TGTGCCAGCAGCCCAGAAACAGTCTCCTACAATGAGCAGTTCTTC.

This chain joins TRBV11-3 and TRBJ2-7; 7 bases map to TRBD1. Germline CDR1 is SGHNT and CDR2 is YENEEA. V was pared by 4 bases and J by 4 bases, with 7 bases of the junction left unmatched. CDR3 length: 14 amino acids. The CDR3 bases are TGTGCCAGCAGCTCGGACAGGTACCCGTACGAGCAGTACTTC. This translates into CASSSDRYPYEQYF.

The rearrangement joins TRBV11-2 to TRBJ1-2, with TRBD1 as a possible D gene (6 bases). V was cut by 0 bases and J by 2 bases, with 16 bases left in between. The germline gives CDR1 SGHAT, CDR2 FQNNGV. CDR3 length: 17 residues. CDR3 amino acids: CASSLDWGRGLNYGYTF. DNA of the CDR3: TGTGCCAGCAGCTTAGATTGGGGTAGGGGGTTGAACTATGGCTACACCTTC. Based on the CDR3 plus reference TRBV11-2 and TRBJ1-2, the full variable domain is EAGVAQSPRYKIIEKRQSVAFWCNPISGHATLYWYQQILGQGPKLLIQFQNNGVVDDSQLPKDRFSAERLKGVDSTLKIQPAKLEDSAVYLCASSLDWGRGLNYGYTFGSGTRLTVV.